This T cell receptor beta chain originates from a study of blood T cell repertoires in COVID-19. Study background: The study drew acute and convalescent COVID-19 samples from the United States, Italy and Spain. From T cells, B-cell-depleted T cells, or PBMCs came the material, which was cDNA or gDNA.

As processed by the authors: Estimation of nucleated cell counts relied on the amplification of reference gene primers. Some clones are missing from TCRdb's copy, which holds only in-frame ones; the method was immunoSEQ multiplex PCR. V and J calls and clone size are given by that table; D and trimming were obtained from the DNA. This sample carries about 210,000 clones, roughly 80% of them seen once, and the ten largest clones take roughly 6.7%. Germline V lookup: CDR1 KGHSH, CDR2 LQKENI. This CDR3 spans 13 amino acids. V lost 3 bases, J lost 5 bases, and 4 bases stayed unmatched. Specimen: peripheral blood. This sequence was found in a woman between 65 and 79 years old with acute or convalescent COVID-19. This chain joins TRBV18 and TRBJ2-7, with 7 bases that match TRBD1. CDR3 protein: CASSPDRDHEQYF. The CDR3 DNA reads TGTGCCAGCTCACCTGACAGGGACCACGAGCAGTACTTC. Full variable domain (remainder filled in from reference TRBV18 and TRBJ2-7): NAGVMQNPRHLVRRRGQEARLRCSPMKGHSHVYWYRQLPEEGLKFMVYLQKENIIDESGMPKERFSAEFPKEGPSILRIQQVVRGDSAAYFCASSPDRDHEQYFGPGTRLTVT.